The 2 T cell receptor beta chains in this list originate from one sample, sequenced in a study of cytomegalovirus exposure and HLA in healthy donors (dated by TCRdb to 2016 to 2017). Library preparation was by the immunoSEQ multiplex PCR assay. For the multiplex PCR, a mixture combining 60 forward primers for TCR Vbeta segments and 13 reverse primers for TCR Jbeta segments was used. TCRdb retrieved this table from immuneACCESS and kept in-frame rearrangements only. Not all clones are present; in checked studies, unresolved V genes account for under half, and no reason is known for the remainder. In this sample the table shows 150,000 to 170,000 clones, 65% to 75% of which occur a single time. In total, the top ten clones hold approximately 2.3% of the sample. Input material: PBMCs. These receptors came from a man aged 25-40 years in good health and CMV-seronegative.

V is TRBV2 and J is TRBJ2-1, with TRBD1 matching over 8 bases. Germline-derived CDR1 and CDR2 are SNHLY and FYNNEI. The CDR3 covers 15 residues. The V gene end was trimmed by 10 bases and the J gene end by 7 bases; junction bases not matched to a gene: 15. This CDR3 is CATQGPGQASNEQFF. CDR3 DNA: TGTGCCACCCAGGGCCCGGGACAGGCGAGTAATGAGCAGTTCTTC.

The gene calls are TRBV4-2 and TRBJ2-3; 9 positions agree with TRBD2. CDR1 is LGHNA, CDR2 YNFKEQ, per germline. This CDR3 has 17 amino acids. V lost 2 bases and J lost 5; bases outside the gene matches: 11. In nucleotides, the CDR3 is TGTGCCAGCAGCCAACAAACGCAGCGGGGGGCGGGAGATACGCAGTATTTT. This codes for CASSQQTQRGAGDTQYF.